This TCR beta chain appears in the sequencing data of a study of cytomegalovirus exposure and HLA in healthy donors. Broader study findings: In vitro assays verified that three CMV-associated chains recognized CMV antigens specifically. The study flagged some 170 TCR beta chains as cytomegalovirus-associated. The study found most TCR sequences rare, yet found some public TCRs in many donors.

Sequenced by immunoSEQ multiplex PCR; TCRdb stores in-frame clones only, minus some. Among 250,000 to 400,000 clones listed, 88% were seen once. In its sample, this clone was seen once. The antigen remains unidentified. The CDR3 length is 16 residues. The V end was cut by 3 bases, the J end by 7 bases, with 18 bases between. Germline V lookup: CDR1 WSHSY, CDR2 SAAADI. J is TRBJ1-4 and V is TRBV10-2; perhaps TRBD1 as D (6 bases). Specimen: PBMCs. This TCR came from a man younger than 45 in good health and CMV-seronegative. The CDR3 protein is CASSDSGQTEGEKLFF. The CDR3 DNA reads as TGCGCCAGCAGTGACTCCGGACAGACCGAGGGTGAAAAACTGTTTTTT.